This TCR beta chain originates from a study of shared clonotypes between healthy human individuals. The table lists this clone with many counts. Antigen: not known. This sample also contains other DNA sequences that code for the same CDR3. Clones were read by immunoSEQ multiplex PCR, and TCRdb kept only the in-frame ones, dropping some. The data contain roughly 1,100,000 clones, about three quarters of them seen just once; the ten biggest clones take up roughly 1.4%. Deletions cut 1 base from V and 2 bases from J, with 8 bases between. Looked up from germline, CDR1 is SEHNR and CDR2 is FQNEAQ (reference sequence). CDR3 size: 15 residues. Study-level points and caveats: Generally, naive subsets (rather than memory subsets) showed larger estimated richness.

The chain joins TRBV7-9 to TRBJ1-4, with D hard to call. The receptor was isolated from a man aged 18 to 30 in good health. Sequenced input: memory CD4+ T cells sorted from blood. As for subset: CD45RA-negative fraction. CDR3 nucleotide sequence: TGTGCCAGCAGCTTAGGGGGAACCACTAATGAAAAACTGTTTTTT. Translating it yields CASSLGGTTNEKLFF.